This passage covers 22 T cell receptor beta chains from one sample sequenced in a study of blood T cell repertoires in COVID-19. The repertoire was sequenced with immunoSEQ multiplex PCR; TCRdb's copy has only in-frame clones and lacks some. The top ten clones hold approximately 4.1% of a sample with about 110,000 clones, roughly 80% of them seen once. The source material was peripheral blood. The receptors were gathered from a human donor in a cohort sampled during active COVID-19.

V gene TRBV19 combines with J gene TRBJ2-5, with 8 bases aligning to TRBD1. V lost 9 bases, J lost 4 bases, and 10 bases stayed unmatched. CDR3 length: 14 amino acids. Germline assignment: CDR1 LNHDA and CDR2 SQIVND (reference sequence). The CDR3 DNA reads TGTGCCAGCGGAACCCAGGGGGCGCGAGAGACCCAGTACTTC. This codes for CASGTQGARETQYF.

The CDR3 is CASSLGGAAGANVLTF. The CDR3 DNA reads TGCGCCAGCAGCTTAGGGGGCGCAGCTGGGGCCAACGTCCTGACTTTC. The chain joins TRBV5-1 to TRBJ2-6, with 7 bases matching TRBD1. Germline V gene lookup returns CDR1 SGHRS and CDR2 YFSETQ. The V segment lost 2 bases and the J segment 2 bases; nucleotides outside the gene matches: 4. The CDR3 covers 16 residues.

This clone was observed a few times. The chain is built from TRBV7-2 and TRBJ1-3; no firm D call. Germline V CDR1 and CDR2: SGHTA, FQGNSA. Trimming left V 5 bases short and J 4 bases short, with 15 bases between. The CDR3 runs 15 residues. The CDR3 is CASSPSPGSGNTIYF. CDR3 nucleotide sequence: TGTGCCAGCAGCCCATCGCCGGGTTCAGGAAACACCATATATTTT.

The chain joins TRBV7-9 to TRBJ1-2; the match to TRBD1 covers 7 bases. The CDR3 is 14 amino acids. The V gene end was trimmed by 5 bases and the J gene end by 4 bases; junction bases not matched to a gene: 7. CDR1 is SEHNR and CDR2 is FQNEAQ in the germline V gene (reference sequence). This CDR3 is CASSAVRQGYGYTF. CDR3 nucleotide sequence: TGTGCCAGCAGCGCGGTCCGACAGGGCTATGGCTACACCTTC.

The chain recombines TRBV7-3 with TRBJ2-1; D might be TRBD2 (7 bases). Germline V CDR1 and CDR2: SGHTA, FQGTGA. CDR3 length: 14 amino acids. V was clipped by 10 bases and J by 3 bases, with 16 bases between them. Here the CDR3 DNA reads TGTGCCACCAAGAAGGGGGAGGGCTACAATGAGCAGTTCTTC. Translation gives CATKKGEGYNEQFF.

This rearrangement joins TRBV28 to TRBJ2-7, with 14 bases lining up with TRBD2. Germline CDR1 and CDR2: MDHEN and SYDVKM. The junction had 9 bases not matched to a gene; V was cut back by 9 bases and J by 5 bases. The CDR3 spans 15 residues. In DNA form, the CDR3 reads TGTGCCAGTGCCGGGACTAGCGGGAGTTATAACGAGCAGTACTTC. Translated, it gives CASAGTSGSYNEQYF.

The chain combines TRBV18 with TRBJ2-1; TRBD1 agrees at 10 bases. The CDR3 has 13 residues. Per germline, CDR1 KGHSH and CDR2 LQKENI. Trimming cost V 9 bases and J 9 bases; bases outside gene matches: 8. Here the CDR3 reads CASAGTGDFEQFF. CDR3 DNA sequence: TGTGCCAGTGCCGGGACAGGGGATTTTGAGCAGTTCTTC.

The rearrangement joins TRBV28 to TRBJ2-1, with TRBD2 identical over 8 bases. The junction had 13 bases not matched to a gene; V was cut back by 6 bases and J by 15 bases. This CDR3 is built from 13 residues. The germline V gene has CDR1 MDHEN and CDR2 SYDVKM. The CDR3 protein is CASRKTSATVLFF. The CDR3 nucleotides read TGTGCCAGCAGGAAGACTAGCGCGACGGTTTTGTTCTTC.

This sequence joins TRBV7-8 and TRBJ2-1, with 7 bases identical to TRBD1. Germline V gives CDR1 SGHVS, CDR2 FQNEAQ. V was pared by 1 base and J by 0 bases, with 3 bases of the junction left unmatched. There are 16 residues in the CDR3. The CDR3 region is CASSLVGTASYNEQFF. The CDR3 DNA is TGTGCCAGCAGCTTAGTAGGGACAGCCTCCTACAATGAGCAGTTCTTC.

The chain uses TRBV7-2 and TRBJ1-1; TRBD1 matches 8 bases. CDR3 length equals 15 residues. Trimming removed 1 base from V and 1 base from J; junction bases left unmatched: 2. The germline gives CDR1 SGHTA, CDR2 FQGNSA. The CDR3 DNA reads TGTGCCAGCAGCTTAGAGGGACAGGCGAACACTGAAGCTTTCTTT. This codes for CASSLEGQANTEAFF.

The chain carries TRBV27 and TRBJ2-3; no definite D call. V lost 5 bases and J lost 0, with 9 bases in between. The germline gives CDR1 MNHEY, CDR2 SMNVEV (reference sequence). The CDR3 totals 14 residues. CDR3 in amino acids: CASSPVGSTDTQYF. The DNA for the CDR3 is TGTGCCAGCAGTCCCGTCGGGAGCACAGATACGCAGTATTTT.

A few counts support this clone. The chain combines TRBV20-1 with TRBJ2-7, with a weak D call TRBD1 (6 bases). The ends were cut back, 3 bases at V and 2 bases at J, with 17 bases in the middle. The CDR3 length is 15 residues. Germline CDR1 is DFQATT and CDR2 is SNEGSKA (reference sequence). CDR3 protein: CSASPSMTGAYEQYF. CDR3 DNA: TGCAGTGCTAGTCCCTCAATGACAGGCGCCTACGAGCAGTACTTC.

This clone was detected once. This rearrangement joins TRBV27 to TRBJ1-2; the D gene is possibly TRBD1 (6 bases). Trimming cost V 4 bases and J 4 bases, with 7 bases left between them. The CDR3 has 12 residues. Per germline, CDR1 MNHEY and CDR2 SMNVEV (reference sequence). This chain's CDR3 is CASSSTGYGYTF. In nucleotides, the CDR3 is TGTGCCAGCAGTTCGACAGGCTATGGCTACACCTTC.

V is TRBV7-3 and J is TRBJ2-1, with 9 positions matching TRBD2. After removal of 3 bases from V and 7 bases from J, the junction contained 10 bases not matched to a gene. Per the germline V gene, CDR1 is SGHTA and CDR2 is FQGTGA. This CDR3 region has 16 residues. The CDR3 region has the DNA TGTGCCAGCAGCTTGGGTACGGGCGGGGGGGGGAATGAGCAGTTCTTC. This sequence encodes CASSLGTGGGGNEQFF. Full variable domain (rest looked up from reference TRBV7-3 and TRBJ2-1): GAGVSQTPSNKVTEKGKYVELRCDPISGHTALYWYRQSLGQGPEFLIYFQGTGAADDSGLPNDRFFAVRPEGSVSTLKIQRTERGDSAVYLCASSLGTGGGGNEQFFGPGTRLTVL.

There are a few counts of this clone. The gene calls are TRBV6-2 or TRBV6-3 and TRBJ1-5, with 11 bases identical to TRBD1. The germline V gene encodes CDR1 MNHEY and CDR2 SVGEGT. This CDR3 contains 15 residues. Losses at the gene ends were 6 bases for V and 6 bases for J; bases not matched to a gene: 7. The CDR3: CASSPGTGGGQPQHF. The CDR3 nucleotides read TGTGCCAGCAGCCCCGGGACAGGGGGTGGTCAGCCCCAGCATTTT.

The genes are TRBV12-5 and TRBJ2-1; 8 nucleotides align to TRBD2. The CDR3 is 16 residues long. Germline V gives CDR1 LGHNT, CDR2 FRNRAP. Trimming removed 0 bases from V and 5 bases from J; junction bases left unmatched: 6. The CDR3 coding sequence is TGTGCTAGTGGTTTGGTTGCGGGGGGTACCAACAATGAGCAGTTCTTC. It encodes CASGLVAGGTNNEQFF. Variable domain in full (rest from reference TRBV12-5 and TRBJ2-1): DARVTQTPRHKVTEMGQEVTMRCQPILGHNTVFWYRQTMMQGLELLAYFRNRAPLDDSGMPKDRFSAEMPDATLATLKIQPSEPRDSAVYFCASGLVAGGTNNEQFFGPGTRLTVL.

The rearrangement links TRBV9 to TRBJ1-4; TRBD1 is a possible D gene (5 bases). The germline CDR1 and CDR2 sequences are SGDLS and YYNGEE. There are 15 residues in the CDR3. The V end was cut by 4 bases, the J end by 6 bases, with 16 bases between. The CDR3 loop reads CASSPSGTIYEKLFF. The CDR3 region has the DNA TGTGCCAGCAGCCCTTCAGGGACTATTTATGAAAAACTGTTTTTT.

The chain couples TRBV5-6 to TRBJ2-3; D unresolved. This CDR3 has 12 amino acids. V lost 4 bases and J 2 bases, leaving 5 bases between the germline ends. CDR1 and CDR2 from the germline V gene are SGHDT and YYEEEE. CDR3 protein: CASSIHTDTQYF. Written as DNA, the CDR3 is TGTGCCAGCAGCATTCACACAGATACGCAGTATTTT.

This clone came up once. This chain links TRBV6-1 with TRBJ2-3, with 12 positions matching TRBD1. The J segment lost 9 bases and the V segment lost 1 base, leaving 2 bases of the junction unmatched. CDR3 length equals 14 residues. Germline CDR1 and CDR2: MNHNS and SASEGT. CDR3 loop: CASSEGDRGRTQYF. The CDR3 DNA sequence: TGTGCCAGCAGTGAAGGGGACAGGGGGCGAACGCAGTATTTT.

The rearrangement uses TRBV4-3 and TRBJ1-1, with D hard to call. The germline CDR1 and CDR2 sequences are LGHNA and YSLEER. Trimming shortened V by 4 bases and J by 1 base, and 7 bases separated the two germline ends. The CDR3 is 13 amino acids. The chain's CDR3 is CASSLAGNTEAFF. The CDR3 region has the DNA TGCGCCAGCAGCCTCGCAGGGAACACTGAAGCTTTCTTT.

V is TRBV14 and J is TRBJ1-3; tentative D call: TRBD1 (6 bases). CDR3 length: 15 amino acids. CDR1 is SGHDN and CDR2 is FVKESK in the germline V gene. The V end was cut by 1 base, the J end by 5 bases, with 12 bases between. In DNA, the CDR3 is TGTGCCAGCAGCCAAGGGAGGACAGTCAGAAACACCATATATTTT. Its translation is CASSQGRTVRNTIYF.

The CDR3 reads CAWNGQGPEQFF. In DNA, the CDR3 is TGTGCCTGGAATGGACAGGGCCCTGAGCAGTTCTTC. This chain links TRBV30 with TRBJ2-1; TRBD1 matches at 8 bases. V lost 4 bases, J lost 9 bases, and 5 bases stayed unmatched. The CDR3 loop spans 12 amino acids. Germline V gene lookup returns CDR1 GTSNPN and CDR2 SVGIG (reference sequence).